The 12 T cell receptor beta chains below come from one sample, sequenced in a study of blood T cell repertoires in COVID-19. The method was immunoSEQ multiplex PCR; TCRdb's version includes in-frame clones alone and lacks a portion of them. The sample shows 270,000 or so clones, 85% to 95% of them seen only once. Material: PBMCs or T cells enriched from blood (not recorded which). These receptor sequences come from a man aged 40-50 years who had been exposed to COVID-19.

The chain carries TRBV7-9 and TRBJ1-1; D is uncertain. Germline values: CDR1 SEHNR, CDR2 FQNEAQ (reference sequence). This CDR3 is built from 10 residues. Trimming cost V 5 bases and J 7 bases, with 5 bases left between them. The CDR3 DNA reads as TGTGCCAGCAGCCTGTATGAAGCTTTCTTT. Translation gives CASSLYEAFF.

V is TRBV11-2 and J is TRBJ2-7; 12 nucleotides line up with TRBD2. CDR3 length: 15 residues. Germline V gene data show CDR1 as SGHAT and CDR2 as FQNNGV. V trimming: 3 bases; J trimming: 3 bases; junction bases outside the gene matches: 3. CDR3 residues: CASSFSTSGSYEQYF. The CDR3 DNA reads TGTGCCAGCAGCTTCTCGACTAGCGGGAGCTACGAGCAGTACTTC.

The rearrangement uses TRBV27 and TRBJ2-7, with TRBD2 as a possible D gene (6 bases). Germline CDR1 is MNHEY and CDR2 is SMNVEV (reference sequence). V lost 2 bases and J lost 2, with 10 bases in between. The CDR3 contains 14 residues. CDR3 sequence reads: CASSLTPGAYEQYF. DNA of the CDR3: TGTGCCAGCAGTTTAACTCCGGGGGCCTACGAGCAGTACTTC.

The chain couples TRBV10-1 to TRBJ2-7; maybe TRBD1 (6 bases). V gave up 6 bases and J gave up 6 bases, with 18 bases separating them. The CDR3 sequence is 14 residues long. Germline V gives CDR1 WNHNN, CDR2 SYGVQD (reference sequence). In DNA form, the CDR3 reads TGCGCCAGCAGAAGGAGCCGACAGGATAGCGAGCAGTACTTC. This sequence encodes CASRRSRQDSEQYF.

The chain joins TRBV6-1 to TRBJ2-7; the D gene is possibly TRBD2 (5 bases). CDR3 length equals 15 residues. The germline V gene has CDR1 MNHNS and CDR2 SASEGT. Trimming took 2 bases from V and 0 from J, leaving 11 bases between them. The CDR3 DNA sequence: TGTGCCAGCAGTGAAACTGTAGCGAGCTCCTACGAGCAGTACTTC. It specifies CASSETVASSYEQYF.

The chain's CDR3 is CASSAQGAGELFF. The CDR3 nucleotides are TGTGCCAGCAGTGCACAGGGTGCCGGGGAGCTGTTTTTT. The gene calls are TRBV2 and TRBJ2-2; TRBD1 might be the D (6 bases). Trimming left V 4 bases short and J 6 bases short, with 9 bases between. This CDR3 spans 13 amino acids. Per the germline V gene, CDR1 is SNHLY and CDR2 is FYNNEI.

The chain couples TRBV9 to TRBJ2-2; D is perhaps TRBD2 (6 bases). Germline V gives CDR1 SGDLS, CDR2 YYNGEE. The CDR3 runs 15 residues. V was trimmed by 0 bases and J by 6 bases, leaving 12 bases between them. The CDR3 DNA is TGTGCCAGCAGCGTAGCGGAGGGCAGGGCCGGGGAGCTGTTTTTT. Residues: CASSVAEGRAGELFF.

This chain joins TRBV9 and TRBJ1-2; TRBD1 matches at 7 bases. Germline lookup yields CDR1 SGDLS and CDR2 YYNGEE. J lost 2 bases, V lost 4 bases, and 5 bases had no gene match. This CDR3 has 14 amino acids. CDR3 sequence reads: CASSNRGKNYGYTF. In nucleotides, the CDR3 is TGTGCCAGCAGCAACAGGGGAAAAAACTATGGCTACACCTTC.

This chain uses TRBV12-3 or TRBV12-4 with TRBJ2-1; D is unresolved. V lost 6 bases to trimming and J lost 10 bases, with 13 bases between them. The CDR3 length is 12 residues. CDR3 region: CASSPLSFEQFF. For the CDR3, the DNA is TGTGCCAGCAGCCCCCTATCTTTCGAGCAGTTCTTC.

The J gene is TRBJ2-7, the V gene TRBV4-1, with D possibly being TRBD1 (5 bases). The germline gives CDR1 MGHRA, CDR2 YSYEKL. This CDR3 has 18 amino acids. V was cut by 0 bases and J by 0 bases, with 18 bases left in between. The chain's CDR3 is CASSQEWGSRLSSYEQYF. The CDR3 nucleotides read TGCGCCAGCAGCCAAGAATGGGGCAGCCGCCTTTCCTCCTACGAGCAGTACTTC.

J is TRBJ2-1 and V is TRBV10-3, with D possibly being TRBD1 (7 bases). CDR1 ENHRY and CDR2 SYGVKD come from the germline V gene. The CDR3 runs to 16 residues. Trimming shortened V by 3 bases and J by 2 bases, and 14 bases separated the two germline ends. This CDR3 reads CAISDHAGQPYNEQFF. Here the CDR3 DNA reads TGTGCCATCAGTGATCACGCGGGACAGCCCTACAATGAGCAGTTCTTC.

The chain employs TRBV7-3 and TRBJ2-1; tentative D call: TRBD1 (6 bases). The CDR3 loop spans 14 amino acids. Per the germline V gene, CDR1 is SGHTA and CDR2 is FQGTGA. V was cut by 4 bases and J by 6 bases, with 13 bases left in between. CDR3 nucleotide sequence: TGTGCCAGCAGCTACAGGGTAGGGCCCAATGAGCAGTTCTTC. Translated: CASSYRVGPNEQFF.